This entry lists 30 T cell receptor beta chains sequenced from one sample in a study of control samples from healthy donors and cancer patients. The protocol was immunoSEQ multiplex PCR, while the TCRdb copy is restricted to in-frame clones and leaves out a portion. The sample records 97,000 or so clones, about 92% being singletons. The sample consisted of blood. The source of these receptors is a woman aged 18-30 years in good health.

This rearrangement joins TRBV7-2 to TRBJ2-3, with D maybe TRBD1 (5 bases). Germline CDR1 SGHTA, CDR2 FQGNSA. V was clipped by 1 base and J by 11 bases, with 7 bases between them. The CDR3 runs 11 residues. The CDR3 nucleotides are TGTGCCAGCAGCTTAGATAGGGGGCAGTATTTT. Protein product: CASSLDRGQYF.

The J gene is TRBJ2-1, the V gene TRBV14, with TRBD1 matching 8 bases. Germline V lookup: CDR1 SGHDN, CDR2 FVKESK. V lost 1 base to trimming and J lost 5 bases; unmatched junction nucleotides: 4. The CDR3 is 15 amino acids. The chain's CDR3 is CASSQVRGPHNEQFF. The DNA of the CDR3 is TGTGCCAGCAGCCAAGTCAGGGGGCCTCACAATGAGCAGTTCTTC.

The chain uses TRBV2 and TRBJ2-1; 8 bases are a match to TRBD2. The germline gives CDR1 SNHLY, CDR2 FYNNEI. This CDR3 is built from 15 residues. The V and J ends lost 6 bases and 4 bases, in that order; junction bases with no gene match: 8. CDR3 region: CASRTTSGVYNEQFF. The CDR3 DNA reads as TGTGCCAGCAGGACCACTAGCGGAGTTTACAATGAGCAGTTCTTC. Full variable domain (outside the CDR3, taken from reference TRBV2 and TRBJ2-1): EPEVTQTPSHQVTQMGQEVILRCVPISNHLYFYWYRQILGQKVEFLVSFYNNEISEKSEIFDDQFSVERPDGSNFTLKIRSTKLEDSAMYFCASRTTSGVYNEQFFGPGTRLTVL.

The chain recombines TRBV7-3 with TRBJ2-6, with 7 positions matching TRBD1. The junction had 9 bases not matched to a gene; V was cut back by 4 bases and J by 0 bases. This CDR3 is built from 18 residues. Germline V gene lookup returns CDR1 SGHTA and CDR2 FQGTGA. The CDR3 DNA sequence: TGTGCCAGCAGCTCGGGACAGCTCCTGAGCTCTGGGGCCAACGTCCTGACTTTC. It yields the protein CASSSGQLLSSGANVLTF.

The genes are TRBV5-1 and TRBJ2-7; D is possibly TRBD2 (6 bases). This CDR3 region has 14 residues. CDR1 and CDR2 from the germline V gene are SGHRS and YFSETQ. V lost 4 bases, J lost 6 bases, and 17 bases lay in between. The CDR3 DNA sequence: TGCGCCAGCAGCGGAGGGGACGCGTTCTCCGAGCAGTACTTC. It is translated as CASSGGDAFSEQYF. Full variable domain (missing parts from reference TRBV5-1 and TRBJ2-7): KAGVTQTPRYLIKTRGQQVTLSCSPISGHRSVSWYQQTPGQGLQFLFEYFSETQRNKGNFPGRFSGRQFSNSRSEMNVSTLELGDSALYLCASSGGDAFSEQYFGPGTRLTVT.

The chain links TRBV11-3 to TRBJ2-1; D gene uncertain. V was clipped by 3 bases and J by 6 bases, with 12 bases between them. This CDR3 contains 14 residues. The V gene's germline CDR1 is SGHNT and CDR2 YENEEA. The CDR3 DNA reads TGTGCCAGCAGCTTGACCCCATTGGCCAATGAGCAGTTCTTC. Its translation: CASSLTPLANEQFF.

The CDR3 sequence: CASRLTDSTYEQYF. CDR3 sequence (DNA): TGTGCCAGTAGGCTGACGGACAGCACCTACGAGCAGTACTTC. The rearrangement links TRBV19 to TRBJ2-7; tentative D call: TRBD1 (6 bases). V lost 6 bases and J lost 2, with 14 bases in between. CDR1 LNHDA and CDR2 SQIVND come from the germline V gene (reference sequence). The CDR3 extends over 14 amino acids.

V gene TRBV30 combines with J gene TRBJ2-1, with TRBD2 matching 7 bases. V shed 2 bases, J shed 10 bases, and the junction held 5 bases outside the gene matches. The germline V gene encodes CDR1 GTSNPN and CDR2 SVGIG (reference sequence). The CDR3 totals 12 residues. The CDR3 DNA sequence: TGTGCCTGGAGTCCGGGGGGAGGGGAGCAGTTCTTC. It translates to CAWSPGGGEQFF. Using reference TRBV30 and TRBJ2-1 for the parts outside the CDR3, the full variable domain is SQTIHQWPATLVQPVGSPLSLECTVEGTSNPNLYWYRQAAGRGLQLLFYSVGIGQISSEVPQNLSASRPQDRQFILSSKKLLLSDSGFYLCAWSPGGGEQFFGPGTRLTVL.

The chain combines TRBV28 with TRBJ1-6; 7 bases line up with TRBD1. Germline V gene sequence: CDR1 MDHEN, CDR2 SYDVKM. The trim removed 1 base at V and 6 bases at J, leaving 6 bases unmatched. The CDR3 length is 16 residues. CDR3 in DNA: TGTGCCAGCAGTTTATCCCCACAGGGGAGTAATTCACCCCTCCACTTT. Amino acid sequence: CASSLSPQGSNSPLHF.

The CDR3 loop reads CSAGDPQPQHF. In DNA, the CDR3 is TGCAGTGCTGGGGATCCCCAGCCCCAGCATTTT. The chain carries TRBV20-1 and TRBJ1-5; D ambiguous. The CDR3 is made up of 11 amino acids. Trimming removed 5 bases at V and 7 bases at J, with 9 bases between. In germline, CDR1 is DFQATT, CDR2 SNEGSKA (reference sequence).

On this clone itself: One end of the junction fails to match germline, which may point to a read error. V gene TRBV3-1 (or the pseudogene TRBV3-2) combines with J gene TRBJ2-7, with a tentative D call TRBD2 (6 bases). The CDR3 runs to 13 residues. Germline lookup yields CDR1 LGHDT and CDR2 YNNKEL (reference sequence). The DNA of the CDR3 is TGTGCCACCAGCCCGGGGGTGTCCTACGAGCAGTACTTC. Amino acids: CATSPGVSYEQYF.

The chain has TRBV5-1 and TRBJ2-7; D is perhaps TRBD1 (5 bases). The CDR3 is made up of 15 amino acids. Trimming shortened V by 2 bases and J by 0 bases, and 12 bases separated the two germline ends. Germline lookup yields CDR1 SGHRS and CDR2 YFSETQ. CDR3 sequence (DNA): TGCGCCAGCAGCTTTGGACACACGCGCTCCTACGAGCAGTACTTC. The encoded protein is CASSFGHTRSYEQYF.

The chain carries TRBV7-8 and TRBJ1-5, with a possible D match to TRBD1 (5 bases). CDR3 length: 15 amino acids. The germline V and J ends were trimmed by 7 bases and 2 bases, with 15 bases remaining between them. The germline CDR1 and CDR2 sequences are SGHVS and FQNEAQ. The CDR3 DNA follows: TGTGCCAGCACCTCAGAGGGGAGAGGCAATCAGCCCCAGCATTTT. Its translation: CASTSEGRGNQPQHF.

The rearrangement joins TRBV6-6 to TRBJ2-7; D unresolved. Germline V gene data show CDR1 as MNHNY and CDR2 as SVGAGI (reference sequence). V lost 7 bases to trimming and J lost 2 bases, with 9 bases between them. The CDR3 has 12 amino acids. Here the CDR3 DNA reads TGTGCCAGCAAGGGCAACCCCTACGAGCAGTACTTC. It is translated as CASKGNPYEQYF.

The J gene is TRBJ1-4, the V gene TRBV3-1 (or the pseudogene TRBV3-2); the match to TRBD1 covers 8 bases. V gave up 4 bases and J gave up 8 bases; unmatched junction bases: 9. Germline loops: CDR1 LGHDT, CDR2 YNNKEL (reference sequence). The CDR3 runs 15 residues. The CDR3 sequence: CASSPRTGKGEKLFF. The CDR3 DNA reads as TGTGCCAGCAGCCCCCGGACAGGGAAAGGGGAAAAACTGTTTTTT.

This clone was counted once. The chain carries TRBV3-1 (or the pseudogene TRBV3-2) and TRBJ2-1; D is undetermined. The CDR3 spans 13 residues. Germline CDR1 and CDR2: LGHDT and YNNKEL (reference sequence). Trimming stripped 2 bases from V and 4 bases from J, with 6 bases between. CDR3 sequence: CASSQRAYNEQFF. CDR3 DNA: TGTGCCAGCAGCCAAAGGGCTTACAATGAGCAGTTCTTC.

The chain recombines TRBV30 with TRBJ1-1; 9 positions match TRBD1. CDR3 length: 14 amino acids. The V gene's germline CDR1 is GTSNPN and CDR2 SVGIG (reference sequence). V was clipped by 4 bases and J by 1 base; unmatched bases: 4. CDR3 nucleotide sequence: TGTGCCTGGAAGGGGGACAGGGAGAACACTGAAGCTTTCTTT. It encodes CAWKGDRENTEAFF.

The chain links TRBV11-3 to TRBJ2-2; D uncertain. The germline CDR1 and CDR2 sequences are SGHNT and YENEEA. Trimming cost V 5 bases and J 5 bases, with 9 bases left between them. This CDR3 comprises 13 residues. The CDR3 coding sequence is TGTGCCAGCAGCCATCTAGGAACCGGGGAGCTGTTTTTT. Amino acids: CASSHLGTGELFF.

The CDR3 loop is CASSQSKLALDHPDTQYF. DNA of the CDR3: TGCGCCAGCAGTCAATCGAAACTAGCCCTGGACCACCCAGATACGCAGTATTTT. The genes are TRBV23-1 and TRBJ2-3, with a possible D match to TRBD2 (6 bases). TRBV23-1 is an ORF, with its function uncertain. This CDR3 is 18 amino acids long. Trimming left V 0 bases short and J 4 bases short, with 20 bases between.

The CDR3 DNA follows: TGTGCCAGCAGGGACAGGGTGGGCGAGCAGTACTTC. It translates to CASRDRVGEQYF. The V gene is TRBV6-5, the J gene TRBJ2-7; 8 bases fit TRBD1. The CDR3 length is 12 residues. Germline V gene lookup returns CDR1 MNHEY and CDR2 SVGAGI. V dropped 6 bases and J dropped 6; count of bases not matched to a gene: 4.

The rearrangement joins TRBV4-3 to TRBJ1-1, with no clear D. Between the trimmed V and J ends, which lost 1 base and 6 bases, there was a span of 12 bases. The CDR3 consists of 14 residues. The germline gives CDR1 LGHNA, CDR2 YSLEER. The CDR3 spells CASSQGAQISEAFF. CDR3 in DNA: TGCGCCAGCAGCCAAGGGGCCCAGATCTCTGAAGCTTTCTTT.

The rearrangement uses TRBV28 and TRBJ1-2; the match to TRBD1 covers 7 bases. There are 14 residues in the CDR3. V lost 6 bases, J lost 2 bases, and 6 bases stayed unmatched. Germline CDR1 MDHEN, CDR2 SYDVKM. CDR3 sequence: CASRLQGKNYGYTF. CDR3 nucleotides: TGTGCCAGCAGGTTACAGGGGAAGAACTATGGCTACACCTTC.

The chain joins TRBV6-5 to TRBJ1-2; possible D gene TRBD1, 6 bases. V was trimmed by 10 bases and J by 5 bases, leaving 17 bases between them. From germline, CDR1 is MNHEY and CDR2 SVGAGI. The CDR3 consists of 13 residues. CDR3 sequence reads: CATLTGRAYGYTF. The CDR3 DNA reads as TGTGCCACCCTGACAGGAAGGGCTTATGGCTACACCTTC.

This clone has just one count. The rearrangement uses TRBV11-2 and TRBJ1-2, with TRBD1 as a possible D gene (6 bases). Per the germline V gene, CDR1 is SGHAT and CDR2 is FQNNGV. The CDR3 sequence is 16 residues long. The germline V and J ends were trimmed by 0 bases and 4 bases, with 15 bases remaining between them. CDR3 bases: TGTGCCAGCAGCTTAGATCTATGGGGGCGCGGCTATGGCTACACCTTC. Protein product: CASSLDLWGRGYGYTF.

The chain employs TRBV5-5 and TRBJ1-5, with 7 bases fitting TRBD1. The CDR3 is made up of 20 amino acids. Germline V gene lookup returns CDR1 SGHKS and CDR2 YYEKEE (reference sequence). J gave up 2 bases and V 6 bases, and 23 bases lay outside the gene matches. CDR3 sequence (DNA): TGTGCCAGCATCTTATCCCGGGAGACAGGGACCCCTCCGGGCAATCAGCCCCAGCATTTT. Translation gives CASILSRETGTPPGNQPQHF.

The chain has TRBV28 and TRBJ1-3; D call uncertain. Trimming took off 4 bases at V and 4 bases at J, with 11 bases between the two ends. Germline V CDR1 and CDR2: MDHEN, SYDVKM. The CDR3 length is 14 residues. CDR3 bases: TGTGCCAGCAGTTCAACGGGGTTAGGAAACACCATATATTTT. As protein: CASSSTGLGNTIYF.

The chain combines TRBV6-5 with TRBJ1-1; TRBD1 is a possible D gene (5 bases). Trimming left V 1 base short and J 1 base short, with 13 bases between. CDR3 length equals 16 residues. Germline V lookup: CDR1 MNHEY, CDR2 SVGAGI. This CDR3 reads CASSYWGGKGNTEAFF. DNA of the CDR3: TGTGCCAGCAGTTACTGGGGGGGGAAGGGGAACACTGAAGCTTTCTTT.

This clone has just one count. The V gene is TRBV11-3, the J gene TRBJ2-3; 13 bases map to TRBD2. With 8 bases clipped from V and 6 bases from J, the junction kept 8 bases outside the gene matches. Germline values: CDR1 SGHNT, CDR2 YENEEA. This CDR3 comprises 15 residues. Here the CDR3 reads CASGLAGVSLDTQYF. The CDR3 DNA reads as TGTGCCAGCGGACTAGCGGGAGTTTCGCTCGATACGCAGTATTTT.

In this sample, this clone turned up once. CDR3: CASSIRAVSNQPQHF. In nucleotides, the CDR3 is TGTGCCAGTAGTATTAGGGCAGTTAGCAATCAGCCCCAGCATTTT. The genes are TRBV19 and TRBJ1-5, with D hard to call. This CDR3 has 15 residues. Trimming pared 3 bases from V and 0 bases from J, leaving 9 bases between. CDR1 and CDR2 (germline): LNHDA, SQIVND (reference sequence).

In the case of this clone: A read error may account for a junction end that differs from germline. V is TRBV18 and J is TRBJ1-2, with 7 bases lining up with TRBD1. The CDR3 spans 13 residues. Germline loops: CDR1 KGHSH, CDR2 LQKENI. In DNA form, the CDR3 reads TGTGCCAGCTCGCCACAGGGGACCTATGGCTACACCTTC. This translates into CASSPQGTYGYTF.